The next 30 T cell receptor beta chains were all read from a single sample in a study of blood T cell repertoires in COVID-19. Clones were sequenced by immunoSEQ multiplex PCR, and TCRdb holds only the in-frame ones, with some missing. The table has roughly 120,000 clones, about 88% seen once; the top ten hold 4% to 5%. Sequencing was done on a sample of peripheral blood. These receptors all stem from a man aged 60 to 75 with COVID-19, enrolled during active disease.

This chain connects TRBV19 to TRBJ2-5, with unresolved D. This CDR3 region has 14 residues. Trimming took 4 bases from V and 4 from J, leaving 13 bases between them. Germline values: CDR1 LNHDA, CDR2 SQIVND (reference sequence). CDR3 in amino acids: CASSREAARETQYF. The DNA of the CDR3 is TGTGCCAGTAGTAGAGAGGCTGCACGAGAGACCCAGTACTTC.

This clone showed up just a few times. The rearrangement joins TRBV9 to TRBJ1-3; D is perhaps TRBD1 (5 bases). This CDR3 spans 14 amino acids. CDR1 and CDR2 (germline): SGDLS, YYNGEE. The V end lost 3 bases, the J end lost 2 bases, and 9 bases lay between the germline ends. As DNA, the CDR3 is TGTGCCAGCAGCGCGGGGGTAGCTGGAAACACCATATATTTT. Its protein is CASSAGVAGNTIYF.

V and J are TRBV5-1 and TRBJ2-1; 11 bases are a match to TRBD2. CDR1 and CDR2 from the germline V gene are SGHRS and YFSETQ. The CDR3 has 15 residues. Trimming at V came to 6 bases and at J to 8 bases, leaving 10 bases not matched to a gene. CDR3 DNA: TGCGCCAGCACCCCTCTAGCGGGAGGACAAGATGAGCAGTTCTTC. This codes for CASTPLAGGQDEQFF.

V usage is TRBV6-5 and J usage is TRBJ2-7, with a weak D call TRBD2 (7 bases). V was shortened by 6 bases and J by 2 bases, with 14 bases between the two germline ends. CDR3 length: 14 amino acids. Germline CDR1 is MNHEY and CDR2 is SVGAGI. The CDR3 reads CASRTDSGAYEQYF. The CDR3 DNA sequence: TGTGCCAGCAGGACGGACAGCGGGGCCTACGAGCAGTACTTC.

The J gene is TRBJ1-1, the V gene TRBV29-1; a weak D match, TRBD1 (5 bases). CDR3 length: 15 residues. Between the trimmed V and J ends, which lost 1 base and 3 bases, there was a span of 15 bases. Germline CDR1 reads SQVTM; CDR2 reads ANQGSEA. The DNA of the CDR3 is TGCAGCGTTGAAGCCCAGGGTAGATTGGACACTGAAGCTTTCTTT. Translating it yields CSVEAQGRLDTEAFF.

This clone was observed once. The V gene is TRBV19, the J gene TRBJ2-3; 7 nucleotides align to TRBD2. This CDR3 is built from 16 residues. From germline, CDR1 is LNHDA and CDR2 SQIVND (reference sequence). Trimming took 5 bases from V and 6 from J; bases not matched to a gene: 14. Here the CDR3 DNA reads TGTGCCAGTAGTCCCCGGAGAGGCGGGAGCTTTGATACGCAGTATTTT. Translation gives CASSPRRGGSFDTQYF. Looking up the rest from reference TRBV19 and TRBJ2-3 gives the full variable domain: DGGITQSPKYLFRKEGQNVTLSCEQNLNHDAMYWYRQDPGQGLRLIYYSQIVNDFQKGDIAEGYSVSREKKESFPLTVTSAQKNPTAFYLCASSPRRGGSFDTQYFGPGTRLTVL.

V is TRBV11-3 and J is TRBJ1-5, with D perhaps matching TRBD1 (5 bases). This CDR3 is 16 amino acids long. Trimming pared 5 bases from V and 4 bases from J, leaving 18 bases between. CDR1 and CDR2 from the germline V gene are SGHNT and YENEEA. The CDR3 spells CASSRGHQLENQPQHF. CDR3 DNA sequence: TGTGCCAGCAGCCGCGGACACCAACTGGAAAATCAGCCCCAGCATTTT.

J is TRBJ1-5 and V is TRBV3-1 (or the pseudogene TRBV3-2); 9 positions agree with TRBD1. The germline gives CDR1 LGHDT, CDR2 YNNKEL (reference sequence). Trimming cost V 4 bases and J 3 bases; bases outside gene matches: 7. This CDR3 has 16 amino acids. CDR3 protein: CASSLGTGRANQPQHF. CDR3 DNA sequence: TGTGCCAGCAGCCTGGGGACAGGGAGGGCCAATCAGCCCCAGCATTTT.

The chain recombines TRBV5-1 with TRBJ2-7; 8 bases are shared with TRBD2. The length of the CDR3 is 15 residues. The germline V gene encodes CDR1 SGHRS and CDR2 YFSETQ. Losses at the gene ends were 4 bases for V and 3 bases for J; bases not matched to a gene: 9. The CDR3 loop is CASSPGGGTIYEQYF. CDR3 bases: TGCGCCAGCAGCCCCGGGGGGGGTACCATCTACGAGCAGTACTTC.

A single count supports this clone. The CDR3 coding sequence is TGTGCCAGCAGCCCGTTTGGGCTAGCGGGAGCTATCTCCTACAATGAGCAGTTCTTC. Translated: CASSPFGLAGAISYNEQFF. This chain uses TRBV5-4 with TRBJ2-1; 10 bases are shared with TRBD2. V gave up 4 bases and J gave up 0 bases; unmatched junction bases: 13. This CDR3 region has 19 residues. Per germline, CDR1 SGHNT and CDR2 YYREEE (reference sequence).

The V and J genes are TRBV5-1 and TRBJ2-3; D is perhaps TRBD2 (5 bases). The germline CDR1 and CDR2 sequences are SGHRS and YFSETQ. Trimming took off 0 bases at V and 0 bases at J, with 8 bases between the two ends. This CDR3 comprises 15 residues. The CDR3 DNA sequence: TGCGCCAGCAGCTTGGAACCGGGGAGCACAGATACGCAGTATTTT. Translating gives CASSLEPGSTDTQYF.

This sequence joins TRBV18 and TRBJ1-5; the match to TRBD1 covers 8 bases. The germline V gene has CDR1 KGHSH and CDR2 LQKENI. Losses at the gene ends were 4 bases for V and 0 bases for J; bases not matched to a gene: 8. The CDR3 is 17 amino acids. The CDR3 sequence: CASSRGQVFYSNQPQHF. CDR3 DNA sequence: TGTGCCAGCTCACGGGGACAGGTGTTTTATAGCAATCAGCCCCAGCATTTT.

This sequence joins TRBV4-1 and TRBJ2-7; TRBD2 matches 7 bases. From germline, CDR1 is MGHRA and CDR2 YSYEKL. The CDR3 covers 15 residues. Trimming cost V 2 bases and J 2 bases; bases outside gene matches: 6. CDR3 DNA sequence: TGCGCCAGCAGCCAAATAGAGGGAGGGCCCTACGAGCAGTACTTC. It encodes CASSQIEGGPYEQYF.

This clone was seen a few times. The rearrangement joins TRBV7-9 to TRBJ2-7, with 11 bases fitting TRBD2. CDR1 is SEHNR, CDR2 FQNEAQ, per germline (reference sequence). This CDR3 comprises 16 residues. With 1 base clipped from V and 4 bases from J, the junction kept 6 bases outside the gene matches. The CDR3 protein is CASSLGNSGRAYEQYF. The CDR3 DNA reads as TGTGCCAGCAGCTTAGGAAATAGCGGGAGGGCGTACGAGCAGTACTTC.

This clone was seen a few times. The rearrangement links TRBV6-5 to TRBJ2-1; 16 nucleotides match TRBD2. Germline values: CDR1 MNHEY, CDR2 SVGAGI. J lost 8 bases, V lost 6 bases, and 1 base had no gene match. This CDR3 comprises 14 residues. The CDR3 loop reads CASRGTSGRDEQFF. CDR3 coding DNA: TGTGCCAGCAGGGGGACTAGCGGGAGGGATGAGCAGTTCTTC.

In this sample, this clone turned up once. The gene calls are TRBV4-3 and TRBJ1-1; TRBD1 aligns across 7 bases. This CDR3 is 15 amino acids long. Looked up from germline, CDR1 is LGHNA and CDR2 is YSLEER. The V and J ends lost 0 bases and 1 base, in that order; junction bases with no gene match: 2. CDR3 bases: TGCGCCAGCAGCCAAGAATGGGACAGGAACACTGAAGCTTTCTTT. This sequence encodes CASSQEWDRNTEAFF.

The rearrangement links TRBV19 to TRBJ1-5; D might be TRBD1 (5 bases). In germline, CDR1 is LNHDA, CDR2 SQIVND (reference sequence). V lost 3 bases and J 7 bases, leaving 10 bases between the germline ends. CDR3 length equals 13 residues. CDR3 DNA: TGTGCCAGTAGTATGGGGGGGATCCAGCCCCAGCATTTT. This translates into CASSMGGIQPQHF.

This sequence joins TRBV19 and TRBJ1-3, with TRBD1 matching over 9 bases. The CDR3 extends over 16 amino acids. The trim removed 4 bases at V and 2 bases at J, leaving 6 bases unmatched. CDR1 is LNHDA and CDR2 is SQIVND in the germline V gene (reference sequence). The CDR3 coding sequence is TGTGCCAGTAGTACCAGGACAGGGGAAGCTGGAAACACCATATATTTT. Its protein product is CASSTRTGEAGNTIYF. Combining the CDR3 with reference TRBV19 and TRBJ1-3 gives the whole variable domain DGGITQSPKYLFRKEGQNVTLSCEQNLNHDAMYWYRQDPGQGLRLIYYSQIVNDFQKGDIAEGYSVSREKKESFPLTVTSAQKNPTAFYLCASSTRTGEAGNTIYFGEGSWLTVV.

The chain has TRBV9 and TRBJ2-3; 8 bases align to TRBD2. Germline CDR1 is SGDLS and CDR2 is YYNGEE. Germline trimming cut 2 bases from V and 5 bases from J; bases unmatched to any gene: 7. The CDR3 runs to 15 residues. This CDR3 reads CASSVSGNGIDTQYF. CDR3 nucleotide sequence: TGTGCCAGCAGCGTTAGCGGGAACGGCATAGATACGCAGTATTTT.

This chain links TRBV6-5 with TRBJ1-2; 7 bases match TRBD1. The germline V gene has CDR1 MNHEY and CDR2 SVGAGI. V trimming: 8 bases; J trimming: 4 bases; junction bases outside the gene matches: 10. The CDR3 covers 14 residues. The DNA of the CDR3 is TGTGCCAGCCTCGACAGGGATGCCTCCTATGGCTACACCTTC. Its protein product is CASLDRDASYGYTF.

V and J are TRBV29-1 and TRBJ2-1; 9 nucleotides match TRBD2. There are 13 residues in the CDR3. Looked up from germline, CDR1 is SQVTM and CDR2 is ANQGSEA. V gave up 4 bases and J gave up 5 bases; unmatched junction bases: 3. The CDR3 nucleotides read TGCAGCGTTGCGACTAGCGGAAACAATGAGCAGTTCTTC. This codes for CSVATSGNNEQFF.

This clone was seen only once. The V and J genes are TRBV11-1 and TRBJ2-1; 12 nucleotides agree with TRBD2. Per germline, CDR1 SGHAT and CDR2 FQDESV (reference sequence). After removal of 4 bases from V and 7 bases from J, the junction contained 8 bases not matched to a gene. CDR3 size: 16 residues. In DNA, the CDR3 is TGTGCCAGCAGCTCGAGACTAGCGGGAGCCTGGAATGAGCAGTTCTTC. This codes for CASSSRLAGAWNEQFF.

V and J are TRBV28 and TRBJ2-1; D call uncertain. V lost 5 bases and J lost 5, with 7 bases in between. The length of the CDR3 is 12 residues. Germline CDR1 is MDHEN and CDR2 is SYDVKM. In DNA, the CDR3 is TGTGCCAGCAGTGCCCCTAACAATGAGCAGTTCTTC. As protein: CASSAPNNEQFF. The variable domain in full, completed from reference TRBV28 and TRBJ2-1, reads DVKVTQSSRYLVKRTGEKVFLECVQDMDHENMFWYRQDPGLGLRLIYFSYDVKMKEKGDIPEGYSVSREKKERFSLILESASTNQTSMYLCASSAPNNEQFFGPGTRLTVL.

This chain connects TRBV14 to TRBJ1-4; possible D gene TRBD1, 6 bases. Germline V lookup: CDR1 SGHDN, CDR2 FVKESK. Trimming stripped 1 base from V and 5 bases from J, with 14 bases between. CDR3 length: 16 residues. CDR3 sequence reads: CASSQGGPGQNEKLFF. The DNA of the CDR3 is TGTGCCAGCAGCCAAGGGGGGCCCGGGCAGAATGAAAAACTGTTTTTT.

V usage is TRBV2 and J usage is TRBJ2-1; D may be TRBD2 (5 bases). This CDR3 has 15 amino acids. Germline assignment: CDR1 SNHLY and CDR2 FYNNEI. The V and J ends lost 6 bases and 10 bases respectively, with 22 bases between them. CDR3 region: CASRTGMTETFEQFF. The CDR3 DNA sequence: TGTGCCAGCAGGACCGGGATGACGGAGACGTTCGAGCAGTTCTTC.

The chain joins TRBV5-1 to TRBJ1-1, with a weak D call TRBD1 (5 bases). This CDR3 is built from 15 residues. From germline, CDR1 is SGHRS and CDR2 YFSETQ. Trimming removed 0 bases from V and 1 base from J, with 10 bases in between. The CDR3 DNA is TGCGCCAGCAGCTTGGAGGCAGGGCGGAACACTGAAGCTTTCTTT. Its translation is CASSLEAGRNTEAFF. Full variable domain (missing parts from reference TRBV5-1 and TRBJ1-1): KAGVTQTPRYLIKTRGQQVTLSCSPISGHRSVSWYQQTPGQGLQFLFEYFSETQRNKGNFPGRFSGRQFSNSRSEMNVSTLELGDSALYLCASSLEAGRNTEAFFGQGTRLTVV.

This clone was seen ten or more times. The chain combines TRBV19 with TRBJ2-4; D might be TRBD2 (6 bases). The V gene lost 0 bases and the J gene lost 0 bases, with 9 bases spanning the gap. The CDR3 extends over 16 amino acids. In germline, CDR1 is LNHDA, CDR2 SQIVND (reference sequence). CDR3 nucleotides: TGTGCCAGTAGTATAGAGGCGGGGACAGCCAAAAACATTCAGTACTTC. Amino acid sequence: CASSIEAGTAKNIQYF.

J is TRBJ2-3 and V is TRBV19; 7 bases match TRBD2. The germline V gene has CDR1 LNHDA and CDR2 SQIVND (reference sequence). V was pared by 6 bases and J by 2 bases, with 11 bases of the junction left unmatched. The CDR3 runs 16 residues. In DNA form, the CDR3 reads TGTGCCAGTAGGCCACTAGCGACATCTCACACAGATACGCAGTATTTT. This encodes CASRPLATSHTDTQYF. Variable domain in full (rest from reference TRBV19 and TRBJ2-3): DGGITQSPKYLFRKEGQNVTLSCEQNLNHDAMYWYRQDPGQGLRLIYYSQIVNDFQKGDIAEGYSVSREKKESFPLTVTSAQKNPTAFYLCASRPLATSHTDTQYFGPGTRLTVL.

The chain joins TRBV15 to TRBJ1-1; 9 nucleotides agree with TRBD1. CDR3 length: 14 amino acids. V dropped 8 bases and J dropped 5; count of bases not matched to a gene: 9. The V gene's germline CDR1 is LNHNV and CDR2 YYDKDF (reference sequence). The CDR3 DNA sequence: TGTGCCACCCGGCTGGACAGGGGATCGACTGAAGCTTTCTTT. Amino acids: CATRLDRGSTEAFF.

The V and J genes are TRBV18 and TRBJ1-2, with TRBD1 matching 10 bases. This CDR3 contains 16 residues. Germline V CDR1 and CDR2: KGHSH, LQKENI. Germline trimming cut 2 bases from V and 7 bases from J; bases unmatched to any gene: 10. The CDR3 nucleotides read TGTGCCAGCTCACCAATACCTTTGGGACAGGGGAGTGGCTACACCTTC. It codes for CASSPIPLGQGSGYTF.